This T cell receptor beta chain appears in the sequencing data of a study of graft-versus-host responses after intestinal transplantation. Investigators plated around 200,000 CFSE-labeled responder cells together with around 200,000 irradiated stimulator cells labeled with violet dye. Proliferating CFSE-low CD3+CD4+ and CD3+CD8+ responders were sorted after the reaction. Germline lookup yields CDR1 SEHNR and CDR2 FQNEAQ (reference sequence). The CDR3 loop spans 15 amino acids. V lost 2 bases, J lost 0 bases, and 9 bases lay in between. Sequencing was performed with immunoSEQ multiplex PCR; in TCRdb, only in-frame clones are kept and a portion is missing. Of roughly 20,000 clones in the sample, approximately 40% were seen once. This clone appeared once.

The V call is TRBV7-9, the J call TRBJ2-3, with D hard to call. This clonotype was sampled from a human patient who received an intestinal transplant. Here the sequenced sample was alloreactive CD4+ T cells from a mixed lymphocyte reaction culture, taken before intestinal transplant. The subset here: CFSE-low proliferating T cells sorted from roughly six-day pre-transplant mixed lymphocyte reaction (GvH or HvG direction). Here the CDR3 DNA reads TGTGCCAGCAGCTTACGTGGTGCTAGCACAGATACGCAGTATTTT. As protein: CASSLRGASTDTQYF.